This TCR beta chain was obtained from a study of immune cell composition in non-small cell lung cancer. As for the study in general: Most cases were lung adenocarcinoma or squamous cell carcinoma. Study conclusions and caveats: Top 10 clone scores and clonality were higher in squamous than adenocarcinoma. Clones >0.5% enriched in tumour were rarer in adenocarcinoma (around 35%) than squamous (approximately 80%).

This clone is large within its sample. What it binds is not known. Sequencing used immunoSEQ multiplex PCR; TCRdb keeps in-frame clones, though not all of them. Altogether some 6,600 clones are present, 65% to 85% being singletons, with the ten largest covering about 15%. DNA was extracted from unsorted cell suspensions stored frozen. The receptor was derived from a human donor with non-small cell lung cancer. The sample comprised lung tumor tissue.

This chain's CDR3 is CASSLGWASYDYEQYF. DNA for the CDR3: TGTGCCAGCAGTTTAGGTTGGGCTAGCTATGACTACGAGCAGTACTTC. The chain uses TRBV28 and TRBJ2-7, with a possible D match to TRBD2 (5 bases). Germline CDR1 and CDR2: MDHEN and SYDVKM. Trimming pared 2 bases from V and 3 bases from J, leaving 17 bases between. CDR3 length equals 16 residues. Supplemented by reference TRBV28 and TRBJ2-7, the full variable domain reads DVKVTQSSRYLVKRTGEKVFLECVQDMDHENMFWYRQDPGLGLRLIYFSYDVKMKEKGDIPEGYSVSREKKERFSLILESASTNQTSMYLCASSLGWASYDYEQYFGPGTRLTVT.